This T cell receptor beta chain was documented in a study of shared clonotypes between healthy human individuals. Whole-study results and caveats: Larger estimated richness was generally seen in naive subsets than in memory subsets.

The table lists this clone with a few counts. As yet, its antigen is unknown. Data came from immunoSEQ multiplex PCR; TCRdb stores just in-frame clones and leaves some out. The sample records 90,000 to 120,000 clones, 55% to 70% being singletons. Germline CDR1 GTSNPN, CDR2 SVGIG (reference sequence). After removal of 2 bases from V and 4 bases from J, the junction contained 10 bases not matched to a gene. CDR3 length: 15 amino acids. The chain recombines TRBV30 with TRBJ1-2; 7 bases agree with TRBD1. This clonotype was sampled from a woman aged 30 to 39 in good health. Sequencing used memory CD8+ T cells sorted from blood. Described subset: CD45RO+ cells pooled with CCR7-negative TemRA cells. Here the CDR3 reads CAWSPLQGTVYGYTF. The CDR3 coding sequence is TGTGCCTGGAGTCCACTACAGGGGACGGTCTATGGCTACACCTTC.